A selection of T cell receptor beta chains follows, all from one sample in a study of cytomegalovirus exposure and HLA in healthy donors. This table comes from immunoSEQ multiplex PCR, and its TCRdb copy is limited to in-frame clones, with some not included. The repertoire consists of some 150,000 clones, with around 85% occurring once and the leading ten covering about 0.85%. Sequenced: PBMCs. All receptors derive from a woman aged 25 to 39 in good health and CMV-seronegative. Both conserved end residues are part of each CDR3. The D gene is left open where the match is weak. Not all rows give a size; the values are once, few, many and, for expanded clones, a class.

>.|TRBD2|TRBJ2-1|TRBV29-1
TGCAGCGTTGAGCCGAGCGGGAGAGGAGCCAATGAGCAGTTCTTC
CSVEPSGRGANEQFF
>.|.|TRBJ2-5|TRBV27
TGTGCCAGCAGTCTTCAGTGGGGGCTTAGGGAGACCCAGTACTTC
CASSLQWGLRETQYF
>.|.|TRBJ2-5|TRBV5-5
TGTGCCAGCAGCGCCCGTGGCCGGGACTCAGAGACCCAGTACTTC
CASSARGRDSETQYF
>.|.|TRBJ1-2|TRBV6-1
TGTGCCAGCAGTTCGTGGGCCTATGGCTACACCTTC
CASSSWAYGYTF
>once|TRBD2|TRBJ2-2|TRBV25-1
TGTGCCAGCAGTGAAGGGCTAGCGGGGACCGGGGAGCTGTTTTTT
CASSEGLAGTGELFF
>.|.|TRBJ2-1|TRBV5-1
TGCGCCAGCAGCTTGGCCCCGGGGGACCTGTTCTTC
CASSLAPGDLFF
>.|.|TRBJ2-3|TRBV6-5
TGTGCCAGCAGTTACGGGAGTGACGATACGCAGTATTTT
CASSYGSDDTQYF
>.|TRBD2|TRBJ2-1|TRBV5-4
TGTGCCAGCAGCTCGCCGTTCGGACTAGCGGGGGGCAGAGGGTACAATGAGCAGTTCTTC
CASSSPFGLAGGRGYNEQFF
>.|.|TRBJ1-2|TRBV28
TGTGCCAGCAGTAGTACAGGGAATGGCTACACCTTC
CASSSTGNGYTF
>.|.|TRBJ2-5|TRBV12-2
TGTGCAAGTCGCTCACCGACACAGGGGGCTAAGACCCAGTACTTC
CASRSPTQGAKTQYF
>few|TRBD2|TRBJ2-1|TRBV14
TGTGCCAGCAGCCAAAGGGCGGGACTAGCGGTGAACAATGAGCAGTTCTTC
CASSQRAGLAVNNEQFF
>.|.|TRBJ2-3|TRBV5-6
TGTGCCAGCAGCGGGGAGTGGTACAGCACAGATACGCAGTATTTT
CASSGEWYSTDTQYF